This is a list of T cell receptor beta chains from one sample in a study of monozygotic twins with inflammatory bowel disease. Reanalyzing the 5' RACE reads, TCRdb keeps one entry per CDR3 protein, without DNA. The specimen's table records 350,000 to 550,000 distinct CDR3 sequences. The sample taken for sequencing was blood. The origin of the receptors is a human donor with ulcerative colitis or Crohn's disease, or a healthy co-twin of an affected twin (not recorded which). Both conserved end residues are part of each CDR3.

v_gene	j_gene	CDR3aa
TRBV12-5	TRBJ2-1	CASGLGTGVSNEQFF
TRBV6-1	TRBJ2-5	CASRGTELIQETQYF
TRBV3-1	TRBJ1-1	CASSPRGGTEAFF
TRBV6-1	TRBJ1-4	CASRTADATNEKLFF
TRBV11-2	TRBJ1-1	CASKLTLNTEAFF
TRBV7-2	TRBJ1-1	CASSTRQGYTEAFF
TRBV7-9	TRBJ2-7	CASSLAHPGGAIYEQYF
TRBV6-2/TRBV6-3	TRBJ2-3	CASSYSFAAFTDTQYF
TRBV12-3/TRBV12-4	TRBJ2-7	CASNPQGAGEQYF
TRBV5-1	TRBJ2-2	CASSAGQLYTGELFF
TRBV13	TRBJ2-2	CASSYATPTSSGELFF
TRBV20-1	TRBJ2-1	CSGADVYNEQFF
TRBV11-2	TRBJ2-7	CASSLIWPGTGGQGYEQYF
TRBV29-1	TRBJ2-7	CSVGPDRYEQYF
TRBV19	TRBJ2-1	CASSIDTSPSVGQFF
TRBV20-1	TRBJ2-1	CSARPSGWEQFF
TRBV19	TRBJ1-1	CASSRTGTQNTEAFF
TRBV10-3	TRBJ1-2	CAISEGGRYGYTF
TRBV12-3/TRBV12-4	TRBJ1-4	CASRWTVNEKLFF
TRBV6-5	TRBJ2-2	CASSYPRLAPDGELFF
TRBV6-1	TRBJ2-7	CASSEAGPDGEQYF
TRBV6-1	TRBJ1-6	CASSRDRGISPLHF
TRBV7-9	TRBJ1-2	CASSLEYGYTF
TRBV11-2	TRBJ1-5	CASSSGATLAYSNQPQHF
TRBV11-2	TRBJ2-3	CASSSGIVTDTQCF
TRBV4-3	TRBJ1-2	CASSQGGQGAYYGYTF
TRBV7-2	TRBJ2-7	CASSLVGGQRYEQYF
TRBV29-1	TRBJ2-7	CSVGGQGAYEQYF
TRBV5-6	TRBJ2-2	CASSSYSGRRDTGELFF
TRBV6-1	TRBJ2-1	CASTRAGTSGYNEQFF
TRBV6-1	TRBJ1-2	CASSGGLPEWVGYTF
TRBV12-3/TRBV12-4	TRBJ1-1	CASSLQTANTEAFF
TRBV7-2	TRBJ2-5	CASSPKRGEETQYF
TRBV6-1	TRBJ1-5	CASKGGPNSNQPQHF
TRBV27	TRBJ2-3	CASSHGAHTDTQYF
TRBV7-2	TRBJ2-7	CASSLLAGVYEQYF
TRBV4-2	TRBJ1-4	CASSQDYRGTEKLFF
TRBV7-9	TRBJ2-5	CASSLTGTPEETQYF
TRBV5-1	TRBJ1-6	CASSFDDNQNSPLHF
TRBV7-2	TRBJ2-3	CASSNFLGGTFTDTQYF
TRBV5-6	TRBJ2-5	CASSLVGQLIEETQYF
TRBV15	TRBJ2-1	CATSRDPGGGAPSYNEQFF
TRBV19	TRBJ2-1	CASSTRSYSGTSHNEQFF
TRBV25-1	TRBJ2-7	CASSVSIGAYEQYF
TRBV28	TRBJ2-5	CASSSSRTELQETQYF
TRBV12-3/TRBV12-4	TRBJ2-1	CASRPSGTGGNEQFF
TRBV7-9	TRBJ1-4	CASSFRQGANEKLFF
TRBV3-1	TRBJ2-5	CASSQGGRTQYF